This is a list of T cell receptor beta chains from one sample in a study of blood T cell repertoires in COVID-19. The protocol was immunoSEQ multiplex PCR, while the TCRdb copy is restricted to in-frame clones and leaves out a portion. Among hundreds of thousands of clones listed, more than 85% were seen once. Sequencing used peripheral blood. Receptors were obtained from a man between 35 and 55 years old with acute or convalescent COVID-19. Each CDR3 is given with its conserved first and last residue. A D gene is named only where the DNA matches it firmly. Rows give clone size only sometimes, using once, few, many, or a class for an expanded clone.

D gene: .; clone size: .; J gene: TRBJ1-2; V gene: TRBV15; CDR3 protein: CATSRDGGDGYTF; CDR3 DNA: TGTGCCACCAGCAGAGATGGGGGGGATGGCTACACCTTC
D gene: TRBD2; clone size: .; J gene: TRBJ2-1; V gene: TRBV5-5; CDR3 protein: CASSLYSPGLAGVNEQFF; CDR3 DNA: TGTGCCAGCAGCTTATATTCCCCGGGACTAGCGGGGGTTAATGAGCAGTTCTTC
D gene: TRBD1; clone size: .; J gene: TRBJ2-1; V gene: TRBV24-1; CDR3 protein: CATSATGTANNNEQFF; CDR3 DNA: TGTGCCACCAGTGCCACCGGGACAGCAAACAACAATGAGCAGTTCTTC
D gene: .; clone size: .; J gene: TRBJ1-2; V gene: TRBV7-2; CDR3 protein: CASSPDGQDYGYTF; CDR3 DNA: TGTGCCAGCAGCCCTGATGGGCAGGACTATGGCTACACCTTC
D gene: TRBD1; clone size: once; J gene: TRBJ2-7; V gene: TRBV5-1; CDR3 protein: CASSWTGLSYEQYF; CDR3 DNA: TGCGCCAGCAGCTGGACAGGGCTTTCCTACGAGCAGTACTTC
D gene: TRBD1; clone size: .; J gene: TRBJ1-1; V gene: TRBV7-9; CDR3 protein: CASSWGQETEAFF; CDR3 DNA: TGTGCCAGCAGCTGGGGACAGGAAACTGAAGCTTTCTTT
D gene: .; clone size: .; J gene: TRBJ2-7; V gene: TRBV29-1; CDR3 protein: CSVEASEGLTYEQYF; CDR3 DNA: TGCAGCGTTGAAGCGTCGGAGGGTTTAACTTACGAGCAGTACTTC
D gene: TRBD1; clone size: .; J gene: TRBJ1-2; V gene: TRBV12-3/TRBV12-4; CDR3 protein: CASSLRGQGYTF; CDR3 DNA: TGTGCCAGCAGTTTAAGGGGGCAAGGCTACACCTTC
D gene: .; clone size: .; J gene: TRBJ2-2; V gene: TRBV9; CDR3 protein: CASSVGSAGTGELFF; CDR3 DNA: TGTGCCAGCAGCGTAGGGTCGGCGGGTACCGGGGAGCTGTTTTTT
D gene: TRBD1; clone size: .; J gene: TRBJ2-1; V gene: TRBV2; CDR3 protein: CASSGGTDNEQFF; CDR3 DNA: TGTGCCAGCAGTGGTGGGACAGACAATGAGCAGTTCTTC
D gene: TRBD2; clone size: .; J gene: TRBJ2-1; V gene: TRBV7-3; CDR3 protein: CASSWKRGGHNEQFF; CDR3 DNA: TGTGCCAGCAGCTGGAAGCGGGGGGGCCACAATGAGCAGTTCTTC
D gene: .; clone size: .; J gene: TRBJ1-5; V gene: TRBV3-1/TRBV3-2; CDR3 protein: CASSQWGGNQPQHF; CDR3 DNA: TGTGCCAGCAGCCAATGGGGGGGGAATCAGCCCCAGCATTTT
D gene: .; clone size: .; J gene: TRBJ2-1; V gene: TRBV6-5; CDR3 protein: CASEEDSYNEQFF; CDR3 DNA: TGTGCCAGCGAAGAAGACAGCTACAATGAGCAGTTCTTC
D gene: TRBD1; clone size: .; J gene: TRBJ1-6; V gene: TRBV4-1; CDR3 protein: CASSDSHGTGWSPLHF; CDR3 DNA: TGCGCCAGCAGCGATAGCCACGGGACAGGTTGGTCACCCCTCCACTTT
D gene: .; clone size: .; J gene: TRBJ2-3; V gene: TRBV2; CDR3 protein: CGCREAGAQYF; CDR3 DNA: TGTGGCTGCCGGGAGGCGGGGGCACAGTATTTT
D gene: .; clone size: .; J gene: TRBJ1-2; V gene: TRBV5-1; CDR3 protein: CASSLVRAGEGYTF; CDR3 DNA: TGCGCCAGCAGCTTGGTCAGGGCAGGGGAAGGCTACACCTTC
D gene: TRBD1; clone size: .; J gene: TRBJ1-2; V gene: TRBV12-3/TRBV12-4; CDR3 protein: CASSLDRNYGYTF; CDR3 DNA: TGTGCCAGCAGTTTGGACAGGAACTATGGCTACACCTTC
D gene: TRBD2; clone size: once; J gene: TRBJ2-1; V gene: TRBV9; CDR3 protein: CASSAGRGSYNEQFF; CDR3 DNA: TGTGCCAGCAGCGCGGGGCGGGGGTCTTACAATGAGCAGTTCTTC
D gene: .; clone size: .; J gene: TRBJ2-3; V gene: TRBV6-5; CDR3 protein: CASTDLGFGTDTQYF; CDR3 DNA: TGTGCCAGCACCGATCTCGGGTTCGGCACAGATACGCAGTATTTT
D gene: .; clone size: .; J gene: TRBJ2-7; V gene: TRBV11-1; CDR3 protein: CASSSRTGIGSYEQYF; CDR3 DNA: TGTGCCAGCAGCTCAAGAACGGGGATTGGGTCGTACGAGCAGTACTTC
D gene: .; clone size: .; J gene: TRBJ2-3; V gene: TRBV19; CDR3 protein: CASSMAQGPITDTQYF; CDR3 DNA: TGTGCCAGTAGTATGGCCCAGGGGCCGATCACAGATACGCAGTATTTT
D gene: .; clone size: .; J gene: TRBJ2-2; V gene: TRBV18; CDR3 protein: CASSPRQGTGELFF; CDR3 DNA: TGTGCCAGCTCACCCAGACAAGGCACCGGGGAGCTGTTTTTT
D gene: .; clone size: .; J gene: TRBJ1-1; V gene: TRBV2; CDR3 protein: CASRSNSYTEAFF; CDR3 DNA: TGTGCCAGCAGAAGCAATAGCTACACTGAAGCTTTCTTT
D gene: .; clone size: .; J gene: TRBJ2-3; V gene: TRBV6-5; CDR3 protein: CASSSSQGDTQYF; CDR3 DNA: TGTGCCAGCAGTTCTTCCCAGGGAGATACGCAGTATTTT
D gene: TRBD1; clone size: .; J gene: TRBJ1-2; V gene: TRBV6-2/TRBV6-3; CDR3 protein: CASSLQGIIGNTF; CDR3 DNA: TGTGCCAGCAGTCTACAGGGGATAATAGGTAACACCTTC
D gene: .; clone size: .; J gene: TRBJ1-1; V gene: TRBV5-1; CDR3 protein: CASSLLDMNTEAFF; CDR3 DNA: TGCGCCAGCAGCTTGTTGGACATGAACACTGAAGCTTTCTTT
D gene: .; clone size: few; J gene: TRBJ2-3; V gene: TRBV7-3; CDR3 protein: CASSPPSTDTQYF; CDR3 DNA: TGTGCCAGCAGCCCTCCTAGCACAGATACGCAGTATTTT
D gene: .; clone size: .; J gene: TRBJ1-2; V gene: TRBV5-6; CDR3 protein: CASSPGAGLLIYGYTF; CDR3 DNA: TGTGCCAGCAGCCCCGGGGCGGGGCTACTCATCTATGGCTACACCTTC
D gene: .; clone size: few; J gene: TRBJ1-2; V gene: TRBV5-1; CDR3 protein: CASSLGRGNYGYTF; CDR3 DNA: TGCGCCAGCAGCTTGGGAAGGGGTAACTATGGCTACACCTTC
D gene: .; clone size: .; J gene: TRBJ1-4; V gene: TRBV10-3; CDR3 protein: CAISGQANEKLFF; CDR3 DNA: TGTGCCATCAGTGGACAGGCGAATGAAAAACTGTTTTTT
D gene: .; clone size: .; J gene: TRBJ2-5; V gene: TRBV5-1; CDR3 protein: CASSLVVEETQYF; CDR3 DNA: TGCGCCAGCAGCTTGGTCGTTGAAGAGACCCAGTACTTC
D gene: .; clone size: .; J gene: TRBJ2-1; V gene: TRBV19; CDR3 protein: CASSKGPRISSYNEQFF; CDR3 DNA: TGTGCCAGTAGTAAGGGGCCAAGGATTAGCTCCTACAATGAGCAGTTCTTC
D gene: TRBD1; clone size: .; J gene: TRBJ2-7; V gene: TRBV12-5; CDR3 protein: CASGFPGQGAAEQYF; CDR3 DNA: TGTGCTAGTGGCTTTCCGGGACAGGGGGCAGCCGAGCAGTACTTC
D gene: TRBD2; clone size: .; J gene: TRBJ2-1; V gene: TRBV14; CDR3 protein: CASSQNYGGGLGEQFF; CDR3 DNA: TGTGCCAGCAGCCAAAACTACGGGGGGGGCCTAGGTGAGCAGTTCTTC
D gene: TRBD1; clone size: .; J gene: TRBJ1-2; V gene: TRBV6-1; CDR3 protein: CASSEAGTGHTF; CDR3 DNA: TGTGCCAGCAGTGAAGCTGGGACAGGGCACACCTTC
D gene: TRBD2; clone size: .; J gene: TRBJ2-3; V gene: TRBV6-6; CDR3 protein: CASRTRLAGVGDTQYF; CDR3 DNA: TGTGCCAGCAGGACACGACTAGCGGGGGTTGGAGATACGCAGTATTTT
D gene: .; clone size: .; J gene: TRBJ2-7; V gene: TRBV7-9; CDR3 protein: CASSFGQRRQYF; CDR3 DNA: TGTGCCAGCAGCTTTGGTCAACGGAGGCAGTACTTC
D gene: .; clone size: .; J gene: TRBJ1-1; V gene: TRBV7-8; CDR3 protein: CASSLHPVLFQQGKGGTEAFF; CDR3 DNA: TGTGCCAGCAGCCTTCATCCCGTATTATTTCAACAGGGTAAAGGCGGCACTGAAGCTTTCTTT
D gene: TRBD2; clone size: few; J gene: TRBJ2-3; V gene: TRBV5-4; CDR3 protein: CASSTSGVRDTQYF; CDR3 DNA: TGTGCCAGCAGTACTAGCGGGGTTCGAGATACGCAGTATTTT
D gene: .; clone size: .; J gene: TRBJ1-1; V gene: TRBV6-4; CDR3 protein: CASSDSSGLRTEAFF; CDR3 DNA: TGTGCCAGCAGTGACTCGAGCGGGCTGAGGACTGAAGCTTTCTTT
D gene: .; clone size: .; J gene: TRBJ1-1; V gene: TRBV6-5; CDR3 protein: CASSSNSRVEAFF; CDR3 DNA: TGTGCCAGCAGTTCAAACTCGAGGGTTGAAGCTTTCTTT
D gene: .; clone size: .; J gene: TRBJ1-3; V gene: TRBV3-1/TRBV3-2; CDR3 protein: CASSQTGTAQLSSGNTIYF; CDR3 DNA: TGTGCCAGCAGCCAAACAGGCACAGCTCAACTGAGCTCTGGAAACACCATATATTTT
D gene: .; clone size: .; J gene: TRBJ1-5; V gene: TRBV15; CDR3 protein: CATSSESRGSLAQHF; CDR3 DNA: TGTGCCACCAGCAGCGAGTCCCGGGGTTCTTTGGCCCAGCATTTT
D gene: .; clone size: .; J gene: TRBJ2-3; V gene: TRBV5-1; CDR3 protein: CASSLAVNSADTQYF; CDR3 DNA: TGCGCCAGCAGCTTGGCGGTAAATTCGGCAGATACGCAGTATTTT
D gene: .; clone size: .; J gene: TRBJ2-1; V gene: TRBV6-1; CDR3 protein: CASSELRNEQFF; CDR3 DNA: TGTGCCAGCAGTGAACTAAGAAATGAGCAGTTCTTC
D gene: TRBD2; clone size: .; J gene: TRBJ2-1; V gene: TRBV18; CDR3 protein: CASSLITGGAPNEQFF; CDR3 DNA: TGTGCCAGCTCCCTTATAACGGGGGGGGCGCCCAATGAGCAGTTCTTC
D gene: .; clone size: .; J gene: TRBJ1-1; V gene: TRBV12-3/TRBV12-4; CDR3 protein: CASSFTGGTEAFF; CDR3 DNA: TGTGCCAGCAGTTTTACGGGGGGCACTGAAGCTTTCTTT
D gene: TRBD2; clone size: .; J gene: TRBJ2-6; V gene: TRBV6-2/TRBV6-3; CDR3 protein: CASSFLAGDSGANVLTF; CDR3 DNA: TGTGCCAGCAGTTTTCTAGCGGGGGACTCTGGGGCCAACGTCCTGACTTTC
D gene: .; clone size: .; J gene: TRBJ2-1; V gene: TRBV13; CDR3 protein: CASSLQDNEQFF; CDR3 DNA: TGTGCCAGCAGCTTACAGGACAATGAGCAGTTCTTC
D gene: TRBD1; clone size: once; J gene: TRBJ1-2; V gene: TRBV18; CDR3 protein: CASSPTGDANYGYTF; CDR3 DNA: TGTGCCAGCTCACCCACAGGGGACGCTAACTATGGCTACACCTTC
D gene: TRBD1; clone size: .; J gene: TRBJ1-2; V gene: TRBV11-2; CDR3 protein: CASSHGTDNYGYTF; CDR3 DNA: TGTGCCAGCAGCCACGGGACAGACAACTATGGCTACACCTTC
D gene: .; clone size: .; J gene: TRBJ1-4; V gene: TRBV6-1; CDR3 protein: CASSEGTIRGEKLFF; CDR3 DNA: TGTGCCAGCAGTGAAGGAACAATCAGGGGTGAAAAACTGTTTTTT
D gene: .; clone size: .; J gene: TRBJ2-3; V gene: TRBV9; CDR3 protein: CASSSRTRDLTDTQYF; CDR3 DNA: TGTGCCAGCAGCTCAAGAACGCGGGACCTAACAGATACGCAGTATTTT
D gene: TRBD2; clone size: .; J gene: TRBJ2-3; V gene: TRBV5-1; CDR3 protein: CASCWGLADTDTQYF; CDR3 DNA: TGCGCCAGCTGCTGGGGACTAGCGGACACAGATACGCAGTATTTT
D gene: .; clone size: .; J gene: TRBJ1-1; V gene: TRBV6-5; CDR3 protein: CASSPLGGTEAFF; CDR3 DNA: TGTGCCAGCAGTCCACTGGGGGGCACTGAAGCTTTCTTT
D gene: .; clone size: .; J gene: TRBJ2-1; V gene: TRBV7-9; CDR3 protein: CASSLEAGGQQFF; CDR3 DNA: TGTGCCAGCAGCTTAGAGGCAGGAGGCCAGCAGTTCTTC
D gene: TRBD1; clone size: .; J gene: TRBJ2-1; V gene: TRBV6-1; CDR3 protein: CASSDGRVRGPYNEQFF; CDR3 DNA: TGTGCCAGCAGTGATGGCAGGGTCAGGGGGCCCTACAATGAGCAGTTCTTC
D gene: TRBD2; clone size: .; J gene: TRBJ2-1; V gene: TRBV11-2; CDR3 protein: CASSLPAGGSGSSYNEQFF; CDR3 DNA: TGTGCCAGCAGCTTACCGGCGGGGGGTAGCGGGAGCTCCTACAATGAGCAGTTCTTC
D gene: .; clone size: .; J gene: TRBJ2-7; V gene: TRBV7-8; CDR3 protein: CASSSTGYEQYF; CDR3 DNA: TGTGCCAGCAGCTCGACAGGCTACGAGCAGTACTTC
D gene: .; clone size: .; J gene: TRBJ1-2; V gene: TRBV9; CDR3 protein: CASSVAWGDYGYTF; CDR3 DNA: TGTGCCAGCAGCGTAGCTTGGGGCGACTATGGCTACACCTTC